A selection of T cell receptor beta chains follows, all from one sample in a study of hypomethylating agent response in myelodysplastic syndrome. The repertoire was sequenced with immunoSEQ multiplex PCR; TCRdb's copy has only in-frame clones and lacks some. The sample shows about 5,100 clones, about 81% of them seen only once. Sequencing used bone marrow, obtained before or after starting hypomethylating agent treatment for myelodysplastic syndrome (not recorded which). These receptor sequences come from a human donor with myelodysplastic syndrome. CDR3s include the opening cysteine and the closing phenylalanine or tryptophan.

J gene: TRBJ1-6; V gene: TRBV2; CDR3 length: 14; CDR3 protein: CASSADRYSSPLHF
J gene: TRBJ2-7; V gene: TRBV9; CDR3 length: 14; CDR3 protein: CASSPRDNSYEQYF
J gene: TRBJ1-1; V gene: TRBV30; CDR3 length: 13; CDR3 protein: CAWSRSTNTEAFF
J gene: TRBJ2-5; V gene: TRBV29-1; CDR3 length: 17; CDR3 protein: CSVEGGGLTGNQETQYF
J gene: TRBJ2-3; V gene: TRBV2; CDR3 length: 15; CDR3 protein: CASSGGTGLEDTQYF
J gene: TRBJ1-4; V gene: TRBV18; CDR3 length: 20; CDR3 protein: CASSPIGYRSSFATNEKLFF
J gene: TRBJ2-5; V gene: TRBV11-2; CDR3 length: 16; CDR3 protein: CASSLDFGGQGETQYF
J gene: TRBJ2-5; V gene: TRBV4-2; CDR3 length: 16; CDR3 protein: CASSPTTGPMQETQYF
J gene: TRBJ2-5; V gene: TRBV11-2; CDR3 length: 15; CDR3 protein: CASSLERTGRETQYF
J gene: TRBJ2-1; V gene: TRBV18; CDR3 length: 16; CDR3 protein: CASSSTDLGSYNEQFF
J gene: TRBJ1-6; V gene: TRBV7-2; CDR3 length: 14; CDR3 protein: CASSPQTFNSPLHF
J gene: TRBJ2-7; V gene: TRBV7-9; CDR3 length: 14; CDR3 protein: CASSPWDSPYEQYF
J gene: TRBJ2-7; V gene: TRBV5-1; CDR3 length: 14; CDR3 protein: CASSLDDSSYEQYF
J gene: TRBJ2-2; V gene: TRBV7-9; CDR3 length: 12; CDR3 protein: CASSFHTGELFF
J gene: TRBJ1-6; V gene: TRBV30; CDR3 length: 14; CDR3 protein: CAWGNAVGVTPLHF
J gene: TRBJ1-1; V gene: TRBV18; CDR3 length: 14; CDR3 protein: CASSPAGTKGEAFF
J gene: TRBJ2-2; V gene: TRBV18; CDR3 length: 16; CDR3 protein: CASSYSGGYNTGELFF
J gene: TRBJ2-1; V gene: TRBV5-1; CDR3 length: 15; CDR3 protein: CASSALAGGYNEQFF
J gene: TRBJ2-1; V gene: TRBV4-1; CDR3 length: 17; CDR3 protein: CASSPKLGGGSYNEQFF
J gene: TRBJ2-3; V gene: TRBV11-2; CDR3 length: 15; CDR3 protein: CASSLNAQLADTQYF
J gene: TRBJ2-4; V gene: TRBV5-6; CDR3 length: 13; CDR3 protein: CASSGGAKNIQYF
J gene: TRBJ2-5; V gene: TRBV15; CDR3 length: 18; CDR3 protein: CATSNPLTLGGEQETQYF
J gene: TRBJ2-1; V gene: TRBV19; CDR3 length: 13; CDR3 protein: CASIPRQSNEQFF
J gene: TRBJ2-1; V gene: TRBV4-3; CDR3 length: 16; CDR3 protein: CASSQDGQGPYNEQFF
J gene: TRBJ2-1; V gene: TRBV19; CDR3 length: 13; CDR3 protein: CASSPTGGNEQFF
J gene: TRBJ2-2; V gene: TRBV4-3; CDR3 length: 15; CDR3 protein: CASSQDFANTGELFF
J gene: TRBJ2-2; V gene: TRBV5-4; CDR3 length: 17; CDR3 protein: CASSPRSGGWGTGELFF
J gene: TRBJ1-2; V gene: TRBV5-6; CDR3 length: 14; CDR3 protein: CASSHGQGVGGYTF
J gene: TRBJ2-5; V gene: TRBV2; CDR3 length: 14; CDR3 protein: CASSEGDRTETQYF
J gene: TRBJ1-1; V gene: TRBV4-1; CDR3 length: 14; CDR3 protein: CASTLTGLNTEAFF
J gene: TRBJ1-1; V gene: TRBV30; CDR3 length: 13; CDR3 protein: CAWSPDRATEAFF
J gene: TRBJ1-2; V gene: TRBV11-3; CDR3 length: 16; CDR3 protein: CASSLSWDRGNYGYTF
J gene: TRBJ1-1; V gene: TRBV7-2; CDR3 length: 17; CDR3 protein: CASSLVETGFSDTEAFF
J gene: TRBJ1-2; V gene: TRBV5-4; CDR3 length: 16; CDR3 protein: CASSFLAGGAGYGYTF
J gene: TRBJ2-2; V gene: TRBV6-5; CDR3 length: 15; CDR3 protein: CASSYSSGVTGELFF
J gene: TRBJ1-1; V gene: TRBV10-3; CDR3 length: 17; CDR3 protein: CAISESFGRRMNTEAFF
J gene: TRBJ1-5; V gene: TRBV15; CDR3 length: 16; CDR3 protein: CATRGTGGFMDQPQHF
J gene: TRBJ2-3; V gene: TRBV6-4; CDR3 length: 15; CDR3 protein: CASSDTSGGADTQYF
J gene: TRBJ2-1; V gene: TRBV29-1; CDR3 length: 13; CDR3 protein: CSARDIRYNEQFF
J gene: TRBJ2-2; V gene: TRBV7-9; CDR3 length: 15; CDR3 protein: CASSLVPLAYGELFF
J gene: TRBJ2-5; V gene: TRBV11-3; CDR3 length: 15; CDR3 protein: CASSLSREGLSTQYF
J gene: TRBJ2-1; V gene: TRBV5-1; CDR3 length: 15; CDR3 protein: CASSLSGGAYNEQFF
J gene: TRBJ2-1; V gene: TRBV6-4; CDR3 length: 15; CDR3 protein: CASSDSTSGGAEQFF
J gene: TRBJ1-1; V gene: TRBV7-9; CDR3 length: 16; CDR3 protein: CASSLEMGGLNTEAFF
J gene: TRBJ1-2; V gene: TRBV5-1; CDR3 length: 13; CDR3 protein: CASSGDRGYGYTF
J gene: .; V gene: TRBV6-1; CDR3 length: 15; CDR3 protein: CASSVETGGSYEQYF
J gene: TRBJ2-3; V gene: TRBV9; CDR3 length: 14; CDR3 protein: CASSPGQNTDTQYF
J gene: TRBJ2-1; V gene: TRBV4-1; CDR3 length: 14; CDR3 protein: CASSQPLTGNEQFF
J gene: TRBJ1-2; V gene: TRBV19; CDR3 length: 14; CDR3 protein: CASSPDATPHGYTF
J gene: TRBJ2-1; V gene: TRBV19; CDR3 length: 15; CDR3 protein: CASSTARGSYNEQFF
J gene: TRBJ1-2; V gene: TRBV5-4; CDR3 length: 14; CDR3 protein: CASSLEQSNYGYTF